A single TCR beta chain is shown here with its context. What it binds is unknown. TCRdb reanalysed the 5' RACE reads using MiXCR and keeps one entry per CDR3 protein. The repertoire holds some 900,000 distinct CDR3 sequences, approximately 13% seen once, with about 1.5% in the top ten. This sample was included in a study of identical twins. Whole-study results and caveats: Out-of-frame alpha sequences common to twins were enriched for low generation probability.

CDR3 length: 14 amino acids. The germline V gene encodes CDR1 KGHDR and CDR2 SFDVKD. V shed 5 bases and J shed 1 base, with 10 bases lying between them. The data were also submitted as part of a second study, on yellow fever vaccine responses in identical twins.

The receptor's source is a woman between 18 and 29 years old in good health. The rearrangement joins TRBV24-1 to TRBJ1-1; the D gene is possibly TRBD1 (6 bases). Sequenced material: PBMCs. The CDR3 protein is CATSAKDRNTEAFF. The CDR3 DNA is TGTGCCACCAGTGCCAAGGACAGGAACACTGAAGCTTTCTTT.